A single sample is the source of the 9 T cell receptor beta chains below, sequenced in a study of cytomegalovirus exposure and HLA in healthy donors. A multiplex PCR was run with 60 Vbeta primers and 13 Jbeta primers. Using immunoSEQ multiplex PCR, the repertoire was profiled, and TCRdb retains in-frame clones only, with some absent. The sample yields about 130,000 clones, about 74% seen once. The specimen was PBMCs. These receptors originate from a man between 18 and 29 years old in good health and CMV-seropositive.

The chain combines TRBV10-2 with TRBJ1-1, with TRBD1 as a possible D gene (5 bases). In germline, CDR1 is WSHSY, CDR2 SAAADI. The CDR3 consists of 15 residues. Trimming took off 3 bases at V and 0 bases at J, with 11 bases between the two ends. The CDR3 spells CASSDLTGLNTEAFF. DNA for the CDR3: TGCGCCAGCAGTGACCTCACAGGACTGAACACTGAAGCTTTCTTT.

This chain links TRBV18 with TRBJ2-3; 7 bases match TRBD2. CDR3 size: 16 residues. Looked up from germline, CDR1 is KGHSH and CDR2 is LQKENI. The V gene end was trimmed by 3 bases and the J gene end by 1 base; junction bases not matched to a gene: 7. The CDR3 region has the DNA TGTGCCAGCTCACCCATCGGGGCGGGGGGCACAGATACGCAGTATTTT. It codes for CASSPIGAGGTDTQYF. Drawing the rest from reference TRBV18 and TRBJ2-3, the complete variable domain is NAGVMQNPRHLVRRRGQEARLRCSPMKGHSHVYWYRQLPEEGLKFMVYLQKENIIDESGMPKERFSAEFPKEGPSILRIQQVVRGDSAAYFCASSPIGAGGTDTQYFGPGTRLTVL.

The rearrangement links TRBV28 to TRBJ2-2, with 12 positions matching TRBD2. V lost 2 bases and J lost 7; bases outside the gene matches: 11. Germline V gives CDR1 MDHEN, CDR2 SYDVKM. This CDR3 spans 18 amino acids. This chain's CDR3 is CASSLRLTSGSGSGELFF. In DNA, the CDR3 is TGTGCCAGCAGTTTACGCCTGACTAGCGGGAGCGGTAGCGGGGAGCTGTTTTTT.

The genes are TRBV5-1 and TRBJ2-3; TRBD1 aligns across 7 bases. There are 15 residues in the CDR3. Looked up from germline, CDR1 is SGHRS and CDR2 is YFSETQ. Losses at the gene ends were 5 bases for V and 1 base for J; bases not matched to a gene: 7. The CDR3 loop reads CASRIQGFGTDTQYF. Here the CDR3 DNA reads TGCGCCAGCAGGATACAGGGGTTCGGCACAGATACGCAGTATTTT.

The rearrangement links TRBV7-8 to TRBJ2-3; 10 bases agree with TRBD1. Germline lookup yields CDR1 SGHVS and CDR2 FQNEAQ. The CDR3 spans 16 residues. V was pared by 5 bases and J by 3 bases, with 8 bases of the junction left unmatched. The CDR3 DNA reads TGTGCCAGCAGCACCACCGGGACAGGGGCGACAGATACGCAGTATTTT. Protein sequence: CASSTTGTGATDTQYF.

In this sample, this clone turned up once. The rearrangement links TRBV28 to TRBJ2-2, with D unresolved. Germline V gene data show CDR1 as MDHEN and CDR2 as SYDVKM. The V gene lost 1 base and the J gene lost 6 bases, with 6 bases spanning the gap. The CDR3 is made up of 13 amino acids. The CDR3 bases are TGTGCCAGCAGTTTATCCCTACCCGGGGAGCTGTTTTTT. Translation: CASSLSLPGELFF.

V usage is TRBV27 and J usage is TRBJ2-3, with no clear D. Trimming cost V 7 bases and J 6 bases, with 11 bases left between them. The CDR3 loop spans 12 amino acids. Germline lookup yields CDR1 MNHEY and CDR2 SMNVEV (reference sequence). For the CDR3, the DNA is TGTGCCAGCACCTCTGAGGCGGATACGCAGTATTTT. This gives the protein CASTSEADTQYF.

V usage is TRBV28 and J usage is TRBJ2-1, with 9 nucleotides matching TRBD1. V shed 4 bases, J shed 6 bases, and the junction held 10 bases outside the gene matches. Germline assignment: CDR1 MDHEN and CDR2 SYDVKM. The CDR3 has 16 amino acids. The CDR3: CASSSSGTGWSNEQFF. The CDR3 DNA reads as TGTGCCAGCAGTTCCTCCGGGACAGGGTGGTCCAATGAGCAGTTCTTC.

This clone occurred a few times. The V and J genes are TRBV19 and TRBJ2-7; D is possibly TRBD2 (5 bases). The germline V gene encodes CDR1 LNHDA and CDR2 SQIVND (reference sequence). The V end was cut by 3 bases, the J end by 1 base, with 10 bases between. The CDR3 is 14 residues long. CDR3 protein: CASSMKRTSYEQYF. The CDR3 DNA reads TGTGCCAGTAGTATGAAACGGACTTCCTACGAGCAGTACTTC.